The rows below give T cell receptor beta chains drawn from one sample of a study of blood T cell repertoires in COVID-19. The assay was immunoSEQ multiplex PCR, and TCRdb's table has in-frame clones only and misses some. The sample lists a few hundred thousand clones, approximately 80% occurring once. Material: PBMCs or T cells enriched from blood (not recorded which). Receptors were obtained from a woman aged 55-69 years who had recovered from COVID-19. CDR3s include the opening cysteine and the closing phenylalanine or tryptophan. A D gene is named only where the DNA matches it firmly. Clone size is shown for a subset of rows, as once, few, many or a class of expanded clone.

V,J,D,size,CDR3,DNA
TRBV5-1,TRBJ2-1,TRBD1,NA,CASSFGTGNDEQFF,TGCGCCAGCAGCTTTGGGACAGGGAACGATGAGCAGTTCTTC
TRBV10-3,TRBJ2-3,TRBD2,NA,CAILSGASTDTQYF,TGTGCCATCCTCAGCGGGGCAAGCACAGATACGCAGTATTTT
TRBV7-9,TRBJ2-5,NA,NA,CASSVITDQETQYF,TGTGCCAGCAGCGTGATCACTGATCAAGAGACCCAGTACTTC
TRBV15,TRBJ1-6,NA,NA,CATSWGEGRPNSPLHF,TGTGCCACCAGCTGGGGGGAAGGACGGCCTAATTCACCCCTCCACTTT
TRBV2,TRBJ1-5,NA,NA,CASSFSVSGRWSGQPQHF,TGTGCCAGCAGTTTCTCCGTTTCCGGACGCTGGAGCGGACAGCCCCAGCATTTT
TRBV6-6,TRBJ1-2,NA,NA,CASSYPEDSGGYTF,TGTGCCAGCAGTTACCCGGAGGATTCGGGAGGCTACACCTTC
TRBV4-2,TRBJ2-7,TRBD2,NA,CASSQGYLADYEQYF,TGTGCCAGCAGCCAAGGGTATCTAGCGGACTACGAGCAGTACTTC
TRBV9,TRBJ2-3,NA,NA,CASSVAPTRGTDTQYF,TGTGCCAGCAGCGTAGCTCCTACCCGGGGCACAGATACGCAGTATTTT
TRBV5-1,TRBJ1-1,TRBD1,NA,CASSVGTGGGLPTEAFF,TGCGCCAGCAGCGTGGGGACAGGGGGCGGACTCCCCACTGAAGCTTTCTTT
TRBV29-1,TRBJ1-5,NA,few,CSVAGNLNQPQHF,TGCAGCGTTGCAGGGAACCTTAATCAGCCCCAGCATTTT
TRBV19,TRBJ1-3,NA,NA,CATLSPGNTIYF,TGTGCCACCCTATCCCCAGGGAACACCATATATTTT
TRBV14,TRBJ2-5,NA,NA,CASSQEEETQYF,TGTGCCAGCAGCCAAGAAGAGGAGACCCAGTACTTC
TRBV7-8,TRBJ2-4,NA,NA,CASSTQGLAKNIQYF,TGTGCCAGCAGCACCCAGGGGTTAGCCAAAAACATTCAGTACTTC
TRBV3-1/TRBV3-2,TRBJ2-7,NA,NA,CASSQGLPVSYEQYF,TGTGCCAGCAGCCAAGGACTCCCCGTCTCCTACGAGCAGTACTTC
TRBV7-6,TRBJ1-2,TRBD1,NA,CASSYGTANYGYTF,TGTGCCAGCAGCTATGGGACAGCTAACTATGGCTACACCTTC
TRBV9,TRBJ1-2,NA,NA,CASSVSQDSNYGYTF,TGTGCCAGCAGCGTAAGCCAGGACTCTAACTATGGCTACACCTTC
TRBV10-3,TRBJ1-1,NA,NA,CAINPGDRNTEAFF,TGTGCCATCAACCCAGGGGATCGGAACACTGAAGCTTTCTTT
TRBV5-4,TRBJ2-2,TRBD2,few,CASSGGTSGREELFF,TGTGCCAGCAGCGGAGGGACTAGCGGGAGGGAGGAGCTGTTTTTT
TRBV7-2,TRBJ2-5,NA,NA,CASSLGRWGPQYF,TGTGCCAGCAGCTTAGGGAGGTGGGGTCCCCAGTACTTC
TRBV7-2,TRBJ2-5,TRBD2,NA,CASSFSREDTQYF,TGTGCCAGCAGCTTTTCGCGGGAGGACACCCAGTACTTC
TRBV6-1,TRBJ2-2,TRBD1,NA,CASSAFDRGNTGELFF,TGTGCCAGCAGTGCTTTTGACAGGGGAAACACCGGGGAGCTGTTTTTT
TRBV27,TRBJ2-1,NA,NA,CASREGGTLNSFPSNNEQFF,TGTGCCAGCAGAGAGGGGGGGACTCTTAACTCTTTCCCTAGTAACAATGAGCAGTTCTTC
TRBV18,TRBJ1-1,TRBD1,NA,CASSPPGTGAMNTEAFF,TGTGCCAGCTCACCCCCCGGGACAGGCGCCATGAACACTGAAGCTTTCTTT
TRBV18,TRBJ1-2,TRBD1,NA,CASSSGTGGLGYGYTF,TGTGCCAGCTCATCGGGGACAGGCGGGCTTGGCTATGGCTACACCTTC
TRBV14,TRBJ2-6,TRBD1,NA,CASSQDFLGTGGNPGANVLTF,TGTGCCAGCAGCCAAGATTTCTTGGGGACAGGGGGCAACCCTGGGGCCAACGTCCTGACTTTC
TRBV7-2,TRBJ2-7,TRBD2,NA,CASSSGTSYEQYF,TGTGCCAGCAGCTCCGGGACTAGTTACGAGCAGTACTTC
TRBV5-5,TRBJ2-2,NA,NA,CASSLVQGSTGELFF,TGTGCCAGCAGCTTGGTCCAGGGGAGCACCGGGGAGCTGTTTTTT
TRBV19,TRBJ1-2,TRBD1,NA,CASSTSGQGVNGYTF,TGTGCCAGTAGTACCTCGGGACAGGGGGTTAATGGCTACACCTTC
TRBV7-9,TRBJ1-2,TRBD1,NA,CASSLAGRGLTGNYGYTF,TGTGCCAGCAGCTTAGCGGGCAGGGGGCTCACAGGCAACTATGGCTACACCTTC
TRBV15,TRBJ2-2,NA,NA,CATSRDPGLATGELFF,TGTGCCACCAGCAGAGATCCGGGGTTAGCCACCGGGGAGCTGTTTTTT
TRBV5-4,TRBJ2-1,TRBD1,NA,CASSARDRVYNEQFF,TGTGCCAGCAGCGCCCGGGACAGGGTTTACAATGAGCAGTTCTTC
TRBV2,TRBJ1-2,TRBD1,few,CASSGGQGAPTDGYTF,TGTGCCAGCAGTGGGGGACAGGGGGCCCCTACGGATGGCTACACCTTC
TRBV28,TRBJ1-6,NA,NA,CASSFQVANSPLHF,TGTGCCAGCAGTTTTCAGGTGGCTAATTCACCCCTCCACTTT
TRBV13,TRBJ1-1,TRBD1,NA,CASSSGTGSTEAFF,TGTGCCAGCAGCTCCGGGACAGGGTCCACTGAAGCTTTCTTT
TRBV9,TRBJ2-5,TRBD2,once,CASTASGWDSETQYF,TGTGCCAGCACAGCTAGCGGGTGGGATTCGGAGACCCAGTACTTC
TRBV29-1,TRBJ1-3,NA,NA,CSVLPTNRDGNTIYF,TGCAGCGTTCTCCCTACTAACAGGGATGGAAACACCATATATTTT
TRBV7-9,TRBJ2-7,NA,NA,CASSLTEGEQYF,TGTGCCAGCAGCTTGACGGAGGGCGAGCAGTACTTC
TRBV7-2,TRBJ1-1,NA,few,CASSLDPGMNTEAFF,TGTGCCAGCAGCTTAGATCCAGGGATGAACACTGAAGCTTTCTTT
TRBV18,TRBJ1-5,NA,few,CASSPGPRGQPQHF,TGTGCCAGCTCACCAGGGCCACGGGGTCAGCCCCAGCATTTT
TRBV19,TRBJ1-2,NA,NA,CAIPREGGLGGYTF,TGTGCCATCCCCCGAGAGGGAGGTTTAGGTGGCTACACCTTC
TRBV7-6,TRBJ2-1,TRBD2,NA,CASSLVVAGGPYEQFF,TGTGCCAGCAGCTTAGTCGTAGCGGGAGGGCCCTATGAGCAGTTCTTC
TRBV7-8,TRBJ1-1,TRBD1,NA,CASTKTRQGNTEAFF,TGTGCCAGTACTAAGACAAGACAGGGGAACACTGAAGCTTTCTTT
TRBV11-2,TRBJ2-7,NA,NA,CASSRGAEQYF,TGTGCCAGCAGCCGGGGGGCCGAGCAGTACTTC
TRBV6-2/TRBV6-3,TRBJ2-2,NA,once,CASSRRLGGLQYEELFF,TGTGCCAGCAGTCGTAGACTGGGAGGCCTGCAGTATGAGGAGCTGTTTTTT
TRBV29-1,TRBJ2-7,TRBD2,few,CSVEGLAGAYEQYF,TGCAGCGTTGAAGGACTAGCGGGAGCCTACGAGCAGTACTTC
TRBV29-1,TRBJ2-1,TRBD1,NA,CSVEWLVGGLDEQFF,TGCAGCGTTGAATGGTTGGTAGGGGGCTTGGATGAGCAGTTCTTC
TRBV4-2,TRBJ2-7,NA,NA,CASSQDRGIGLIYEQYF,TGTGCCAGCAGCCAAGACCGGGGTATAGGACTGATCTACGAGCAGTACTTC
TRBV13,TRBJ2-3,TRBD2,NA,CASSLDLSGGGGTDTQYF,TGTGCCAGCAGCTTAGACCTAAGCGGGGGGGGAGGAACAGATACGCAGTATTTT
TRBV5-1,TRBJ2-5,TRBD2,NA,CASRSGSGETQYF,TGCGCCAGCCGTAGCGGGAGCGGAGAGACCCAGTACTTC
TRBV5-8,TRBJ2-5,TRBD2,NA,CASRPTGTSGWGTETQYF,TGTGCCAGCAGGCCGACCGGGACTAGCGGGTGGGGGACGGAGACCCAGTACTTC
TRBV27,TRBJ1-4,NA,NA,CASSLESGSNEKLFF,TGTGCCAGCAGTTTAGAATCGGGTTCTAATGAAAAACTGTTTTTT
TRBV19,TRBJ2-2,TRBD2,NA,CASSIRTSGRAGELFF,TGTGCCAGTAGTATCAGGACTAGCGGGAGAGCCGGGGAGCTGTTTTTT
TRBV5-1,TRBJ2-1,NA,NA,CASSLDRRYNEQFF,TGCGCCAGCAGCTTGGACAGGCGTTACAATGAGCAGTTCTTC
TRBV5-5,TRBJ2-2,NA,NA,CASSLAGNTGELFF,TGTGCCAGCAGCCTCGCGGGGAACACCGGGGAGCTGTTTTTT
TRBV19,TRBJ2-2,NA,NA,CAATQGSNTGELFF,TGTGCCGCCACGCAGGGGTCGAACACCGGGGAGCTGTTTTTT
TRBV7-2,TRBJ1-2,NA,NA,CASSLESSGISGYTF,TGTGCCAGCAGCTTAGAGTCTTCGGGGATTAGTGGCTACACCTTC
TRBV7-3,TRBJ1-6,NA,NA,CASSLTGGSSYNSPLHF,TGTGCCAGCAGCTTAACGGGGGGAAGCTCCTATAATTCACCCCTCCACTTT
TRBV19,TRBJ2-1,TRBD2,NA,CASSIRTSGYEQFF,TGTGCCAGTAGTATAAGGACTAGCGGATATGAGCAGTTCTTC
TRBV5-6,TRBJ2-7,NA,NA,CASSLAGGPGYEQYF,TGTGCCAGCAGCTTGGCCGGGGGGCCCGGCTACGAGCAGTACTTC
TRBV10-3,TRBJ2-5,TRBD1,NA,CAISGLQGTQETQYF,TGTGCCATCAGTGGCCTACAGGGGACCCAAGAGACCCAGTACTTC